This TCR beta chain was recorded in a study of T cells in narcolepsy. Background on the study: Patients with NT1 or NT2 and healthy control donors were enrolled. Broader study findings: Healthy controls reportedly lacked the autoreactive clonotypes serially found in patients' blood.

As to this clone: The antigen remains undetermined.

Here immunoSEQ multiplex PCR was the method, and the copy in TCRdb shows in-frame clones only, minus some. The repertoire holds about 30,000 clones, approximately 83% seen once, with approximately 0.91% in the top ten. This CDR3 has 15 amino acids. CDR1 is SGDLS and CDR2 is YYNGEE in the germline V gene. V lost 4 bases and J 0 bases, leaving 13 bases between the germline ends. The rearrangement links TRBV9 to TRBJ1-1; perhaps TRBD1 as D (5 bases). The specimen was CD45RA- memory CD4+ T cells from PBMCs. The TCR was taken from a human donor with narcolepsy. The CDR3 reads CASSRSGTVNTEAFF. The CDR3 bases are TGTGCCAGCAGCAGATCCGGGACTGTGAACACTGAAGCTTTCTTT.